This T cell receptor beta chain originates from a study of shared T cell receptors in the human thymus. The V segment lost 3 bases and the J segment 4 bases; nucleotides outside the gene matches: 21. Germline V gene sequence: CDR1 SGDLS, CDR2 YYNGEE. This CDR3 has 20 amino acids. Data came from immunoSEQ multiplex PCR; TCRdb stores just in-frame clones and leaves some out. The sample has 720,000 or so clones; approximately 83% are singletons. In this sample, this clone turned up once. The sample was also linked to a second study, of human thymus T cells. As that report states: Thymic resections from corrective heart surgery supplied the tissue. Gene usage (both V and J) appeared biased in thymic and blood repertoires. Related reports documented highly overlapping thymic repertoires among unrelated individuals.

This TCR was sampled from a girl less than two years old with a congenital heart defect. Sequencing was done on a sample of thymocytes. The chain joins TRBV9 to TRBJ1-3; 8 positions match TRBD1. Here the CDR3 reads CASSAREEESRGRVGNTIYF. The DNA for the CDR3 is TGTGCCAGCAGCGCCCGAGAGGAAGAATCCAGGGGGCGCGTCGGAAACACCATATATTTT. The whole variable domain, remainder taken from reference TRBV9 and TRBJ1-3, is DSGVTQTPKHLITATGQRVTLRCSPRSGDLSVYWYQQSLDQGLQFLIQYYNGEERAKGNILERFSAQQFPDLHSELNLSSLELGDSALYFCASSAREEESRGRVGNTIYFGEGSWLTVV.